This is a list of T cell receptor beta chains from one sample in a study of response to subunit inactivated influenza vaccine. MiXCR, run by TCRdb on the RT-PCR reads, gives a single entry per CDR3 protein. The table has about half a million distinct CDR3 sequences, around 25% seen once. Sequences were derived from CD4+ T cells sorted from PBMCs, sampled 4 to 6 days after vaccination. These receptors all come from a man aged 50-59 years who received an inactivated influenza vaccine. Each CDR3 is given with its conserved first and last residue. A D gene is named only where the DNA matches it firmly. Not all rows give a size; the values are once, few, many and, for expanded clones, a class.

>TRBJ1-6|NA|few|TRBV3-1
TGTGCCAGCAGCCAAGGCGACCGCTTTTCACCCCTCCACTTT
CASSQGDRFSPLHF
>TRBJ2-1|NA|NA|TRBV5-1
TGCGCCAGCAGCTTGGACAGGGATCGTGGTGAGCAGTTCTTC
CASSLDRDRGEQFF
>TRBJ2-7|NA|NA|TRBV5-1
TGCGCCAGCGCGGGACAGTCCTACGAGCAGTACTTC
CASAGQSYEQYF
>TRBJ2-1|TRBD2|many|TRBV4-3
TGCGCCAGCAGCTTCGGACGAACTAGCGGGAGGCGCGATGAGCAGTTCTTC
CASSFGRTSGRRDEQFF
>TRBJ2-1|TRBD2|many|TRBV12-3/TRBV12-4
TGTGCCAGCAGAGGACTAGCGGCTTACAATGAGCAGTTCTTC
CASRGLAAYNEQFF
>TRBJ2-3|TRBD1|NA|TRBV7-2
TGTGCCAGCAGCCCAGACAGGGCGTATACGCAGTATTTT
CASSPDRAYTQYF
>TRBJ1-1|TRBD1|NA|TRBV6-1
TGTGCCAGCAGATCCCCATCACAGGGGGGCGAGAACACTGAAGCTTTCTTT
CASRSPSQGGENTEAFF
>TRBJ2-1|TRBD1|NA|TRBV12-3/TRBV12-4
TGTGCCAGCACCTCATCCCGGGACAGGGGGAGAAATGAGCAGTTCTTC
CASTSSRDRGRNEQFF
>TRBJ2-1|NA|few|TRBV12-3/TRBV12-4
TGTGCCAGCAGTTTAGTTGAGAATGAGCAGTTCTTC
CASSLVENEQFF
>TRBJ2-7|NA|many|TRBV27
TGTGCCAGGGACGTAGAGGTCCCCTTC
CARDVEVPF
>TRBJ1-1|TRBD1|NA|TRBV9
TGTGCCAGCAGCGCCGGACAGGCGGGGAACACTGAAGCTTTCTTT
CASSAGQAGNTEAFF
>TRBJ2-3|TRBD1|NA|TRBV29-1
TGCAGCGGCCTCGACAGGGGAAGCACAGATACGCAGTATTTT
CSGLDRGSTDTQYF
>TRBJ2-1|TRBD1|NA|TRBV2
TGTGCCAGCAGAGATAATAATCGACAGGGACGGGCCTTC
CASRDNNRQGRAF
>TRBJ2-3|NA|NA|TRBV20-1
TGCAGTGCTAGGGGGTTTCGTGGGGCGCATTCAGGAGATACGCAGTATTTT
CSARGFRGAHSGDTQYF
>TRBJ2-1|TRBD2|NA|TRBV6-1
TGTGCCAGCAGGCTACTAGCGGGAGGGAACAATGAGCAGTTCTTC
CASRLLAGGNNEQFF
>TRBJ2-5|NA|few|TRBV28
TGTGCCAGCGGGTCGGGGACTTTCGAAGGAGAGACCCAGTACTTC
CASGSGTFEGETQYF
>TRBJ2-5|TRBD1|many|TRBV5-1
TGCGCCAGCAGCTCCGGGACAGGGCGTGCAGAGACCCAGTACTTC
CASSSGTGRAETQYF